Listed here are 9 T cell receptor beta chains from one sample, sequenced in a study of OX40 agonist ivuxolimab in advanced cancers. The data were produced by immunoSEQ multiplex PCR, yet TCRdb's version contains in-frame clones alone and is incomplete. The sample comprises 30,000 or so clones, around nine tenths of which are singletons, and 24% rests with the top ten. The specimen comprised CD4+ or CD8+ T cells sorted from blood, sampled in a trial of the OX40 agonist ivuxolimab. The receptor source for this set is an adult with an advanced solid tumor such as melanoma, head and neck, liver or kidney cancer.

The gene calls are TRBV23-1 and TRBJ1-4; D is uncertain. TRBV23-1 is placed among ORFs of uncertain function. The CDR3 is 10 amino acids. Deletions cut 6 bases from V and 11 bases from J, with 7 bases between. The CDR3 region is CASSRPKLFF. The CDR3 coding sequence is TGCGCCAGCAGCCGTCCGAAACTGTTTTTT.

As DNA, the CDR3 is TGCAGCGTTGAACGGGGACTGAACTATGGCTACACCTTC. This gives the protein CSVERGLNYGYTF. J is TRBJ1-2 and V is TRBV29-1; perhaps TRBD1 as D (5 bases). Germline lookup yields CDR1 SQVTM and CDR2 ANQGSEA. The V and J ends lost 2 bases and 2 bases respectively, with 9 bases between them. This CDR3 is 13 amino acids long.

The chain couples TRBV2 to TRBJ2-1; 10 nucleotides agree with TRBD2. The length of the CDR3 is 17 residues. Losses at the gene ends were 2 bases for V and 8 bases for J; bases not matched to a gene: 12. Germline loops: CDR1 SNHLY, CDR2 FYNNEI. DNA for the CDR3: TGTGCCAGCAGTGAAATCGGGCTAGCGGGAGCTTTCTATGAGCAGTTCTTC. Translating gives CASSEIGLAGAFYEQFF.

V is TRBV11-2 and J is TRBJ1-2; TRBD1 agrees at 8 bases. This CDR3 is built from 14 residues. The V segment lost 1 base and the J segment 8 bases; nucleotides outside the gene matches: 6. Germline loops: CDR1 SGHAT, CDR2 FQNNGV. The CDR3 spells CASSLARTGNGYTF. In nucleotides, the CDR3 is TGTGCCAGCAGCTTAGCCCGGACAGGGAACGGCTACACCTTC. The variable domain in full, completed from reference TRBV11-2 and TRBJ1-2, reads EAGVAQSPRYKIIEKRQSVAFWCNPISGHATLYWYQQILGQGPKLLIQFQNNGVVDDSQLPKDRFSAERLKGVDSTLKIQPAKLEDSAVYLCASSLARTGNGYTFGSGTRLTVV.

The chain carries TRBV29-1 and TRBJ2-1; TRBD1 or TRBD2 may be the D gene (6 bases each). The CDR3 consists of 20 residues. Germline V gene sequence: CDR1 SQVTM, CDR2 ANQGSEA. V lost 7 bases to trimming and J lost 0 bases, with 31 bases between them. The chain's CDR3 is CSAEGGGRELNSYSYNEQFF. For the CDR3, the DNA is TGCAGCGCCGAAGGAGGGGGGCGGGAACTAAATTCTTACTCCTACAATGAGCAGTTCTTC.

The J gene is TRBJ2-1, the V gene TRBV6-5; D might be TRBD2 (6 bases). From germline, CDR1 is MNHEY and CDR2 SVGAGI. CDR3 length equals 15 residues. The ends were cut back, 2 bases at V and 2 bases at J, with 10 bases in the middle. CDR3 coding DNA: TGTGCCAGCAGTTACGTAACTAGCCCCTACAATGAGCAGTTCTTC. It codes for CASSYVTSPYNEQFF.

The rearrangement uses TRBV4-1 and TRBJ2-5, with 14 bases fitting TRBD2. The germline CDR1 and CDR2 sequences are MGHRA and YSYEKL. V was clipped by 3 bases and J by 2 bases; unmatched bases: 8. CDR3 length: 18 amino acids. CDR3 residues: CASSQGLAGVRGQETQYF. The CDR3, as DNA: TGCGCCAGCAGCCAGGGACTAGCGGGAGTCCGGGGACAAGAGACCCAGTACTTC.

The V call is TRBV11-3, the J call TRBJ2-2; D is ambiguous. The V gene's germline CDR1 is SGHNT and CDR2 YENEEA. This CDR3 contains 12 residues. Trimming pared 5 bases from V and 3 bases from J, leaving 4 bases between. This chain's CDR3 is CASSHDTGELFF. The CDR3 DNA sequence: TGTGCCAGCAGCCACGACACCGGGGAGCTGTTTTTT.

The gene calls are TRBV6-1 and TRBJ2-7, with D hard to call. Germline loops: CDR1 MNHNS, CDR2 SASEGT. This CDR3 is 16 amino acids long. Trimming shortened V by 1 base and J by 6 bases, and 19 bases separated the two germline ends. The CDR3 coding sequence is TGTGCCAGCAGTGAAGTTCCGGACCCGTCGACTGCCGAGCAGTACTTC. Translation gives CASSEVPDPSTAEQYF.